The rows below give T cell receptor beta chains drawn from one sample of a study of HIV-infected patients and healthy controls. TCRdb redid the calling of the 5' RACE reads with MiXCR, one entry per CDR3 protein. The sample consists of approximately 17,000 distinct CDR3 sequences, roughly 9% of them appearing once. The sample consisted of blood. Source of these receptors: an adult in good health. Each CDR3 is given with its conserved first and last residue. The D gene is left open where the match is weak. The size entry is marked missing in some rows and otherwise reads once, few, many or a size class.

>.|many|TRBJ1-5|17|TRBV4-1
TGCGCCAGCAGCCAAGATGCGGCAACACGTTGGACTCAGCCCCAGCATTTT
CASSQDAATRWTQPQHF
>.|few|TRBJ1-1|13|TRBV5-5
TGTGCCAGCAGCTCATACTTGAACACTGAAGCTTTCTTT
CASSSYLNTEAFF
>.|few|TRBJ1-6|14|TRBV9
TGTGCCAGCAGCGTAGACCCCCCGGCATCACCCCTCCACTTT
CASSVDPPASPLHF
>.|many|TRBJ1-6|15|TRBV15
TGTGCCACCCGAAGTTTGAGCTCCACCAATTCACCCCTCCACTTT
CATRSLSSTNSPLHF
>.|many|TRBJ1-2|13|TRBV6-1
TGTGCCAGCAGTGAAGGGACAGTGGGTGGCTACACCTTC
CASSEGTVGGYTF
>TRBD2|.|TRBJ2-3|19|TRBV6-2/TRBV6-3
TGTGCCAGCAGTTACTCCCTGGATGGACTAGCGGGATACACAGATACGCAGTATTTT
CASSYSLDGLAGYTDTQYF
>.|medium-sized|TRBJ1-5|14|TRBV20-1
TGCAGTGTCCCCCTCGGGGGTAGCAATCAGCCCCAGCATTTT
CSVPLGGSNQPQHF
>TRBD1|.|TRBJ1-5|15|TRBV5-8
TGTGCCAGCAGCCCCCCCCCGACAGGGTATCAGCCCCAGCATTTT
CASSPPPTGYQPQHF
>.|many|TRBJ1-1|14|TRBV6-5
TGTGCCAGCAGTTACTCTCAGGCAGCCCCTGAAGCTTTCTTT
CASSYSQAAPEAFF
>TRBD1|.|TRBJ1-2|12|TRBV29-1
TGCAGCACTAGACAGGGTAGCTATGGCTACACCTTC
CSTRQGSYGYTF